A selection of T cell receptor beta chains follows, all from one sample in a study of OX40 agonist ivuxolimab in advanced cancers. Only in-frame clones appear in the TCRdb table, and some are missing; sequencing was by immunoSEQ multiplex PCR. Among about 18,000 clones listed, about two thirds were seen once. Source: CD4+ or CD8+ T cells sorted from blood, taken in a trial of the OX40 agonist ivuxolimab. The source of these receptors is an adult with an advanced solid tumor such as melanoma, head and neck, liver or kidney cancer. CDR3s include the opening cysteine and the closing phenylalanine or tryptophan. Each record gives: D gene, clone size, J gene, V gene, CDR3 protein, CDR3 DNA. A D gene is named only where the DNA matches it firmly. Rows give clone size only sometimes, using once, few, many, or a class for an expanded clone.

NA,NA,TRBJ1-1,TRBV7-8,CASMGGHTGGTEAFF,TGTGCCAGCATGGGGGGGCACACCGGGGGTACTGAAGCTTTCTTT
TRBD1,large,TRBJ1-2,TRBV23-1,CASSQSKGRGDGYTF,TGCGCCAGCAGTCAATCTAAAGGCAGGGGGGATGGCTACACCTTC
TRBD2,NA,TRBJ2-7,TRBV7-9,CASSLTGLAGNEQYF,TGTGCCAGCAGCTTAACGGGACTAGCGGGAAACGAGCAGTACTTC
NA,medium-sized,TRBJ1-1,TRBV28,CASSFSSSRLTEAFF,TGTGCCAGCAGTTTTTCGAGTTCGAGGCTCACTGAAGCTTTCTTT
TRBD2,NA,TRBJ2-3,TRBV7-9,CASSSASIAGVPDTQYF,TGTGCCAGCAGCTCGGCCTCAATAGCGGGAGTCCCAGATACGCAGTATTTT
NA,NA,TRBJ1-4,TRBV6-1,CASSGRRVATNEKLFF,TGTGCCAGCAGTGGTCGAAGAGTTGCAACTAATGAAAAACTGTTTTTT
NA,NA,TRBJ2-1,TRBV19,CASSFADRNEQFF,TGTGCCAGTAGTTTCGCCGACAGGAATGAGCAGTTCTTC
NA,NA,TRBJ2-5,TRBV19,CASSIGKFQETQYF,TGTGCGAGTAGTATAGGGAAATTCCAAGAGACCCAGTACTTC
NA,NA,TRBJ2-1,TRBV29-1,CSVEIPSYNEQFF,TGCAGCGTTGAAATTCCCTCCTACAATGAGCAGTTCTTC
TRBD2,NA,TRBJ2-1,TRBV11-1,CASSLHGLASSYNEQFF,TGTGCCAGCAGCTTGCACGGACTAGCGAGCTCCTACAATGAGCAGTTCTTC